These 21 T cell receptor beta chains share one sample of origin, sequenced in a study of intratumoral heterogeneity in liver cancer. Each tumour sample represents a distinct, spatially separated region of the hepatocellular carcinoma nodule. TCRdb's table, derived via immunoSEQ multiplex PCR, lists solely in-frame clones and lacks some. Of about 6,200 clones listed, 71% are singletons. The material sequenced was tumor tissue, taken before any cancer treatment. Source of these receptors: a woman in her 70s with hepatocellular carcinoma.

The chain carries TRBV10-3 and TRBJ2-7, with TRBD1 matching 9 bases. Germline lookup yields CDR1 ENHRY and CDR2 SYGVKD. V gave up 7 bases and J gave up 4 bases; unmatched junction bases: 5. The CDR3 is 13 residues long. The CDR3 spells CAINPGQGYEQYF. The CDR3 DNA reads as TGTGCCATCAACCCGGGACAGGGTTACGAGCAGTACTTC.

The V gene is TRBV3-1 (or the pseudogene TRBV3-2), the J gene TRBJ2-3; 8 bases fit TRBD1. This CDR3 region has 16 residues. Germline CDR1 and CDR2: LGHDT and YNNKEL (reference sequence). Trimming removed 4 bases from V and 4 bases from J; junction bases left unmatched: 10. This CDR3 reads CASSRARTGLADTQYF. The CDR3 DNA follows: TGTGCCAGCAGCCGCGCCCGGACAGGGCTCGCAGATACGCAGTATTTT.

This clone occurred a few times. In DNA form, the CDR3 reads TGTGCCAGCATCCCAGGGGTCCTTCTCAATCAGCCCCAGCATTTT. As protein: CASIPGVLLNQPQHF. The J gene is TRBJ1-5, the V gene TRBV28; possibly TRBD1 for D (6 bases). Germline V gene data show CDR1 as MDHEN and CDR2 as SYDVKM. This CDR3 contains 15 residues. V lost 7 bases to trimming and J lost 3 bases, with 16 bases between them. Together with reference TRBV28 and TRBJ1-5, the CDR3 gives the full variable domain: DVKVTQSSRYLVKRTGEKVFLECVQDMDHENMFWYRQDPGLGLRLIYFSYDVKMKEKGDIPEGYSVSREKKERFSLILESASTNQTSMYLCASIPGVLLNQPQHFGDGTRLSIL.

In DNA, the CDR3 is TGTGCCAGCTCACCATCCGGGACTAGCGGCAATGAGCAGTTCTTC. It specifies CASSPSGTSGNEQFF. The chain combines TRBV18 with TRBJ2-1, with 11 bases aligning to TRBD2. Germline values: CDR1 KGHSH, CDR2 LQKENI. This CDR3 is 15 amino acids long. V trimming: 2 bases; J trimming: 6 bases; junction bases outside the gene matches: 3.

The chain couples TRBV7-9 to TRBJ2-4; perhaps D is TRBD1 or TRBD2 (6 bases each). This CDR3 contains 14 residues. Germline assignment: CDR1 SEHNR and CDR2 FQNEAQ (reference sequence). V gave up 5 bases and J gave up 6 bases, with 14 bases separating them. CDR3 residues: CASSRDGGGNIQYF. The DNA of the CDR3 is TGTGCCAGCAGCCGTGACGGGGGCGGAAACATTCAGTACTTC.

The gene calls are TRBV2 and TRBJ2-7, with 9 bases lining up with TRBD2. Germline-derived CDR1 and CDR2 are SNHLY and FYNNEI. V lost 8 bases to trimming and J lost 7 bases; unmatched junction nucleotides: 12. This CDR3 is built from 14 residues. The CDR3 DNA reads TGTGCCAGCCAGACCGGGACTAGCTCCTTAGAGCAGTACTTC. Its protein product is CASQTGTSSLEQYF.

In its sample, this clone is medium-sized. The V gene is TRBV6-5, the J gene TRBJ1-4; tentative D call: TRBD1 (5 bases). Germline V lookup: CDR1 MNHEY, CDR2 SVGAGI. CDR3 length equals 15 residues. With 2 bases removed from V and 3 bases from J, the gap between germline ends came to 10 bases. For the CDR3, the DNA is TGTGCCAGCAGTTACCTAAGGGGAGCTAATGAAAAACTGTTTTTT. This translates into CASSYLRGANEKLFF.

The chain joins TRBV27 to TRBJ1-4; perhaps TRBD1 as D (5 bases). Germline CDR1 is MNHEY and CDR2 is SMNVEV (reference sequence). This CDR3 contains 16 residues. V lost 4 bases and J 8 bases, leaving 20 bases between the germline ends. In nucleotides, the CDR3 is TGTGCCAGCAGTTGGACATTGGGACTGTCTAGAGAAAAACTGTTTTTT. Translating it yields CASSWTLGLSREKLFF. Looking up the rest from reference TRBV27 and TRBJ1-4 gives the full variable domain: EAQVTQNPRYLITVTGKKLTVTCSQNMNHEYMSWYRQDPGLGLRQIYYSMNVEVTDKGDVPEGYKVSRKEKRNFPLILESPSPNQTSLYFCASSWTLGLSREKLFFGSGTQLSVL.

The sample holds a few counts of this clone. This rearrangement joins TRBV19 to TRBJ1-5, with D tentatively TRBD1 (5 bases). With 8 bases removed from V and 3 bases from J, the gap between germline ends came to 17 bases. The V gene's germline CDR1 is LNHDA and CDR2 SQIVND (reference sequence). CDR3 size: 15 residues. The chain's CDR3 is CASALLTVLNQPQHF. CDR3 bases: TGTGCCAGTGCGTTATTGACAGTTCTCAATCAGCCCCAGCATTTT.

By its share, this clone is medium-sized. V is TRBV5-1 and J is TRBJ2-4, with 7 bases lining up with TRBD2. Germline loops: CDR1 SGHRS, CDR2 YFSETQ. The CDR3 length is 19 residues. V was pared by 3 bases and J by 0 bases, with 15 bases of the junction left unmatched. CDR3 region: CASSSEEASGSLAKNIQYF. CDR3 DNA sequence: TGCGCCAGCAGCTCCGAGGAGGCTAGCGGCTCACTAGCCAAAAACATTCAGTACTTC.

The J gene is TRBJ1-1, the V gene TRBV5-1, with 11 bases matching TRBD1. V was clipped by 2 bases and J by 2 bases; unmatched bases: 5. The CDR3 consists of 16 residues. Germline values: CDR1 SGHRS, CDR2 YFSETQ. CDR3 in amino acids: CASSFRDRGSNTEAFF. CDR3 in DNA: TGCGCCAGCAGCTTCCGGGACAGGGGGTCTAACACTGAAGCTTTCTTT.

This clone was detected only a few times. CDR3 loop: CASSFTSGNEQFF. CDR3 nucleotide sequence: TGTGCCAGCAGTTTTACCAGTGGCAATGAGCAGTTCTTC. J is TRBJ2-1 and V is TRBV27; D gene ambiguous. This CDR3 region has 13 residues. The germline V gene has CDR1 MNHEY and CDR2 SMNVEV (reference sequence). The ends were cut back, 3 bases at V and 6 bases at J, with 9 bases in the middle.

This sequence joins TRBV24-1 and TRBJ2-3; D gene ambiguous. The V gene's germline CDR1 is KGHDR and CDR2 SFDVKD. The CDR3 is made up of 13 amino acids. Trimming cost V 5 bases and J 10 bases, with 15 bases left between them. As DNA, the CDR3 is TGTGCCACCAGTGGGGTGAACCTTAGATCGCAGTATTTT. This codes for CATSGVNLRSQYF.

This chain joins TRBV5-5 and TRBJ2-5; 7 positions agree with TRBD1. This CDR3 comprises 15 residues. Losses at the gene ends were 2 bases for V and 0 bases for J; bases not matched to a gene: 4. Germline V gene lookup returns CDR1 SGHKS and CDR2 YYEKEE (reference sequence). The CDR3 DNA sequence: TGTGCCAGCAGCTTAAGACAGGGATACCAAGAGACCCAGTACTTC. Translating it yields CASSLRQGYQETQYF.

The rearrangement joins TRBV25-1 to TRBJ2-1; D may be TRBD1 or TRBD2 (5 bases each). CDR1 is MGHDK, CDR2 SYGVNS, per germline. Trimming cost V 2 bases and J 0 bases, with 8 bases left between them. The CDR3 length is 15 residues. DNA of the CDR3: TGTGCCAGCAGTGAAATGGGGGTCTCCTACAATGAGCAGTTCTTC. Protein sequence: CASSEMGVSYNEQFF.

The V gene is TRBV6-6, the J gene TRBJ2-3; 9 nucleotides agree with TRBD1. Germline-derived CDR1 and CDR2 are MNHNY and SVGAGI (reference sequence). V lost 4 bases, J lost 1 base, and 3 bases stayed unmatched. This CDR3 has 15 amino acids. For the CDR3, the DNA is TGTGCCAGCAGTTTAAGACAGGGGGGCACAGATACGCAGTATTTT. Translation gives CASSLRQGGTDTQYF.

Note on this clone: One end of the junction is discordant with germline, which a read error may explain. This chain connects TRBV28 to TRBJ1-5, with TRBD1 as a possible D gene (6 bases). The V gene's germline CDR1 is MDHEN and CDR2 SYDVKM. The CDR3 is made up of 12 amino acids. The CDR3: CASKDSSQPQHF. The CDR3 coding sequence is TGTGCCAGTAAGGACAGCAGTCAGCCCCAGCATTTT.

The chain recombines TRBV7-8 with TRBJ2-2; 8 bases are shared with TRBD2. The V gene end was trimmed by 3 bases and the J gene end by 4 bases; junction bases not matched to a gene: 4. Germline values: CDR1 SGHVS, CDR2 FQNEAQ. This CDR3 has 15 residues. The CDR3 spells CASSLSGSGTGELFF. As DNA, the CDR3 is TGTGCCAGCAGCTTGAGCGGGAGCGGCACCGGGGAGCTGTTTTTT.

The V call is TRBV6-5, the J call TRBJ2-7, with a tentative D call TRBD2 (5 bases). The CDR3 sequence is 13 residues long. Germline values: CDR1 MNHEY, CDR2 SVGAGI. Trimming pared 6 bases from V and 5 bases from J, leaving 14 bases between. The CDR3 loop reads CASRLSSGDEQYF. The DNA of the CDR3 is TGTGCCAGCAGACTAAGCAGCGGTGACGAGCAGTACTTC.

This chain connects TRBV7-2 to TRBJ1-5; D is unresolved. Germline assignment: CDR1 SGHTA and CDR2 FQGNSA. Trimming took off 9 bases at V and 0 bases at J, with 24 bases between the two ends. The CDR3 totals 18 residues. Here the CDR3 DNA reads TGTGCCAGAGCACGAAGGGCGGGGAGCGATTTTAGCAATCAGCCCCAGCATTTT. This sequence encodes CARARRAGSDFSNQPQHF.

The chain links TRBV7-3 to TRBJ2-3; D may be TRBD2 (6 bases). Trimming left V 3 bases short and J 2 bases short, with 9 bases between. The germline CDR1 and CDR2 sequences are SGHTA and FQGTGA. The CDR3 totals 14 residues. CDR3 nucleotide sequence: TGTGCCAGCAGCTTCTCGGGAGTCACAGATACGCAGTATTTT. This translates into CASSFSGVTDTQYF.